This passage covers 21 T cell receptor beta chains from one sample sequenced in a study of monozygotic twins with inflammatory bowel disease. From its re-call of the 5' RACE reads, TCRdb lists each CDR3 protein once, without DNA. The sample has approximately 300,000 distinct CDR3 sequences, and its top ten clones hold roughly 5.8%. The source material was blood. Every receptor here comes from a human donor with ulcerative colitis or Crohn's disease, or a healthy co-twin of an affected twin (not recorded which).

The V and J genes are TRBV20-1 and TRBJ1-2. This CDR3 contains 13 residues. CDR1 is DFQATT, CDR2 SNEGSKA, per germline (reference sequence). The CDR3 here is CSANHVANYGYTF.

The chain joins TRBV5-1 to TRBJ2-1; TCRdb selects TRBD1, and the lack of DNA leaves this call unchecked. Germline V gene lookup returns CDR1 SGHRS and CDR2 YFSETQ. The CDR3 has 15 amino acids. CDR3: CASSPRTGLINEQFF.

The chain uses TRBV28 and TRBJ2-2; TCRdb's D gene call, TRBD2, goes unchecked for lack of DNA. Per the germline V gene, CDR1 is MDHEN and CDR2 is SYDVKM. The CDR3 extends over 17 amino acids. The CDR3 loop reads CASTRSLAGVFSGELFF.

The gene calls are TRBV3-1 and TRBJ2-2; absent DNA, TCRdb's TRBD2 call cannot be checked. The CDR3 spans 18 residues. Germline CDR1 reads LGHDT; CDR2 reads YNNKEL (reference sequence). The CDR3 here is CASSHLLAGAANTGELFF.

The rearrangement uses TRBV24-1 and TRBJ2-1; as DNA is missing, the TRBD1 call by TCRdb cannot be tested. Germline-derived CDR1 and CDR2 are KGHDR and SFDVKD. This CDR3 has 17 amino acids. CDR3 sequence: CATSDNMATGVMNEQFF.

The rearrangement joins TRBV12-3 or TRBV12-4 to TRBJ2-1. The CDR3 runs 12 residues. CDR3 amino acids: CASPGSYNEQFF.

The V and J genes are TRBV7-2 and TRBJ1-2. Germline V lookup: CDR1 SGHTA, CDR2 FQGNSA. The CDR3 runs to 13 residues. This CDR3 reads CASSLGAAGGYTF. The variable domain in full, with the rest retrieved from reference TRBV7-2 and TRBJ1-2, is GAGVSQSPSNKVTEKGKDVELRCDPISGHTALYWYRQSLGQGLEFLIYFQGNSAPDKSGLPSDRFSAERTGGSVSTLTIQRTQQEDSAVYLCASSLGAAGGYTFGSGTRLTVV.

CDR3 region: CASSLTSGSYEQYF. V gene TRBV27 combines with J gene TRBJ2-7; the TRBD2 assignment by TCRdb is unverifiable without DNA. This CDR3 is built from 14 residues. Germline loops: CDR1 MNHEY, CDR2 SMNVEV (reference sequence).

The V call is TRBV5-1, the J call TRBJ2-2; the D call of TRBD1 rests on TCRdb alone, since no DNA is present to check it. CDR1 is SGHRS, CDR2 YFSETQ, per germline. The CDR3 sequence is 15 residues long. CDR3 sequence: CASSLETGNTGELFF. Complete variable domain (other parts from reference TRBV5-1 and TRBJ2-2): KAGVTQTPRYLIKTRGQQVTLSCSPISGHRSVSWYQQTPGQGLQFLFEYFSETQRNKGNFPGRFSGRQFSNSRSEMNVSTLELGDSALYLCASSLETGNTGELFFGEGSRLTVL.

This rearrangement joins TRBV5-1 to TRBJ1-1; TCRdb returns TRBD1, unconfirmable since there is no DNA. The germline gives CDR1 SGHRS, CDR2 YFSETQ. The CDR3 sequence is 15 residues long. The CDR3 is CASRLNTGGRTEAFF.

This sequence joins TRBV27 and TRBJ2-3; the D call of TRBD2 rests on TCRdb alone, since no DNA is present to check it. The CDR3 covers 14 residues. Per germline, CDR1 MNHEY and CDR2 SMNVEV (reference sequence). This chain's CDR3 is CASSFGLAGGTQYF.

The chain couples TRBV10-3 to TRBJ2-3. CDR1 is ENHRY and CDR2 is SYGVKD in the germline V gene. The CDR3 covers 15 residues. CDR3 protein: CAISHSGWSTDTQYF.

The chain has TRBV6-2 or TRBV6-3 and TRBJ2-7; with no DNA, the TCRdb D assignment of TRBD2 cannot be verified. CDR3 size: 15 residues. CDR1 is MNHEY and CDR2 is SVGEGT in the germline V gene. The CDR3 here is CASSYSGGSSYEQYF.

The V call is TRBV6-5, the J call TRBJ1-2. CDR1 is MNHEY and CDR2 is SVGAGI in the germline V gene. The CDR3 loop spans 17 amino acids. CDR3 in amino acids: CASSYSSWADSNYGYTF.

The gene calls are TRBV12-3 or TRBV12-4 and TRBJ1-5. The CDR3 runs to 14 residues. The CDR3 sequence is CASSLGGDNQPQHF.

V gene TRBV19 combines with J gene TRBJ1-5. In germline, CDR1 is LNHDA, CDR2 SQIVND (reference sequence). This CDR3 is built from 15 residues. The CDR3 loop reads CASRNDGSANQPQHF.

The CDR3 protein is CASSLRGAQETQYF. The J gene is TRBJ2-5, the V gene TRBV12-3 or TRBV12-4; with no DNA, the TCRdb D assignment of TRBD1 cannot be verified. The CDR3 sequence is 14 residues long.

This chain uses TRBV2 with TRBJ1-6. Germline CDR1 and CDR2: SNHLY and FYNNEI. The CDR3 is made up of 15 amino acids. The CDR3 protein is CASRGESSYNSPLHF.

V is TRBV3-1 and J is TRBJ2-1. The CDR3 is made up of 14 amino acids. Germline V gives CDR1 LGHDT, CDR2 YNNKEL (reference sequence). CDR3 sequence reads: CASSQQGSYNGQFF.

The CDR3 spells CASSDIRTFEPDTQYF. J is TRBJ2-3 and V is TRBV10-2. The CDR3 length is 16 residues. Germline V gene lookup returns CDR1 WSHSY and CDR2 SAAADI.

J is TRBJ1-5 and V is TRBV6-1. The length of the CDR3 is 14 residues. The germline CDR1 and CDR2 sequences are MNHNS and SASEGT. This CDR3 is CASSEDSSPQPQHF.